This T cell receptor beta chain derives from a study of shared clonotypes between healthy human individuals. Terminally differentiated effector memory CD45RA+ cells were excluded by CCR7 positive selection of CD45RO-negative cells. Measured with immunoSEQ multiplex PCR; TCRdb has only the in-frame clones, and not every one. The top ten hold under 0.25% of the sample, which has hundreds of thousands of clones, around 96% seen once. The V and J ends lost 5 bases and 6 bases, in that order; junction bases with no gene match: 4. The CDR3 runs 13 residues. Germline V CDR1 and CDR2: SGHVS, FNYEAQ. This clone was detected once.

This chain joins TRBV7-6 and TRBJ2-7; 10 bases fit TRBD2. The sample consisted of naive CD8+ T cells sorted from blood. The source of this sequence is a man aged 30-40 years in good health. The CDR3 DNA reads TGTGCCAGCAGCCCAGCGGGAGGGCGCGAGCAGTACTTC. Amino acid sequence: CASSPAGGREQYF. The entire variable domain, with the rest obtained from reference TRBV7-6 and TRBJ2-7, is as follows: GAGVSQSPRYKVTKRGQDVALRCDPISGHVSLYWYRQALGQGPEFLTYFNYEAQQDKSGLPNDRFSAERPEGSISTLTIQRTEQRDSAMYRCASSPAGGREQYFGPGTRLTVT.